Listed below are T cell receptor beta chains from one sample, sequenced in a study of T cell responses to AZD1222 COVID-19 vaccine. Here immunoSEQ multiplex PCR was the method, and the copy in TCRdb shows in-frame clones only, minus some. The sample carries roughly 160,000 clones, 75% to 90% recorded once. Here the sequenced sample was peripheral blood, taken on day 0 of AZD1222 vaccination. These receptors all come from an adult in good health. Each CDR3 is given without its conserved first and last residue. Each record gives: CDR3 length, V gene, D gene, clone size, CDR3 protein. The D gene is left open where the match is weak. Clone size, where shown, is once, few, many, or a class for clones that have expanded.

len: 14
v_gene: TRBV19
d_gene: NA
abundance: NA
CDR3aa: ASSMYETVRGEKLF

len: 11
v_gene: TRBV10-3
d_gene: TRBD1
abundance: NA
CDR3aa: ATSGTEAYEQY

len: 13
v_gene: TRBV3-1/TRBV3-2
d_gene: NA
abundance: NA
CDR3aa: ASSQDLTGDQPQH

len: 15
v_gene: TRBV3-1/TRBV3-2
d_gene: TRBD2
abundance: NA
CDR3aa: ASSQLGGLADTGELF

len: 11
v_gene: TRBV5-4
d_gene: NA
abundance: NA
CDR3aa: ASRGLATDTQY

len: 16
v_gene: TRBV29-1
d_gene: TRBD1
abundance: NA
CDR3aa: SVEGGDGVGQGIYGYT

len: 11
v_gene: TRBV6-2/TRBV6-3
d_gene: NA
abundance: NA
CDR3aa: ASSYISGQPQH

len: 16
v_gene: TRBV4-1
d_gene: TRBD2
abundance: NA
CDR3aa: ASSQFLSGGAATDTQY

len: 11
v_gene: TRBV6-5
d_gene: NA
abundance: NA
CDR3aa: ASSLAGSYEQY

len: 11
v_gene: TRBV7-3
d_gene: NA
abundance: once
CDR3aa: ASSLTLSNEQF

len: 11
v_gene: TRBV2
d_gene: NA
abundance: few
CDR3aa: ASSEGRFYEQY

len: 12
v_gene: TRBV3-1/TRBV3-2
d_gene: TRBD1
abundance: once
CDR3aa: ASSHRDRGGEQY

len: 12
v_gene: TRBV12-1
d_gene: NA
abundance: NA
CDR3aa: ASSVGQAPGELF

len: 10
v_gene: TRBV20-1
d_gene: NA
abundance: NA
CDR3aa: SASGQINEQF

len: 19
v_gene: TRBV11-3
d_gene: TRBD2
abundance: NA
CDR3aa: ASSLEHHSGGLDANTGELF

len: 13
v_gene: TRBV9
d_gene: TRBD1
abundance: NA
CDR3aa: ASSVDGQGFSEQY

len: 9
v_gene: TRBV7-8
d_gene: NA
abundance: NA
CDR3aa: ASSFQETQY

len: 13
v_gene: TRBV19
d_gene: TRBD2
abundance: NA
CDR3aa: ASSIRTSGRNEQF

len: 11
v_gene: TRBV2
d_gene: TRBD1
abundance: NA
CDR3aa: ASSRTGETEAF

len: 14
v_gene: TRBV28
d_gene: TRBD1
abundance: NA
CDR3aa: ASRKRDSLNTGELF

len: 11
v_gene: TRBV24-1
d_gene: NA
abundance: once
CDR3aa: ATSGQGRETQY

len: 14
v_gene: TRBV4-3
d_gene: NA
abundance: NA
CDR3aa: ASSQLLGGPSYEQY

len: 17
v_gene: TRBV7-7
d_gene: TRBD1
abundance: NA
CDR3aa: ASSPLPPGTELSTGELF

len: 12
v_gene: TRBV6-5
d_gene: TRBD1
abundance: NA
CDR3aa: ASRRQGGSEKLF

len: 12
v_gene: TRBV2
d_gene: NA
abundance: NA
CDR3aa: ASSDNRATGELF

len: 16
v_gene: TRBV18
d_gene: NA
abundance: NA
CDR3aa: ASSPISSTGGKNTEAF

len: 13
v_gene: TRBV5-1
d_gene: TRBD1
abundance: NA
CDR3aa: ASSLATGGADTQY

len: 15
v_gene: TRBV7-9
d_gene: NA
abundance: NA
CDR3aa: ASTHYRGVPANYGYT

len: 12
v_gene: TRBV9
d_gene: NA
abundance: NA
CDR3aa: ASSFGGANTEAF

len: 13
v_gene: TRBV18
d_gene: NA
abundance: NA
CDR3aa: ASSPPSARGETQY

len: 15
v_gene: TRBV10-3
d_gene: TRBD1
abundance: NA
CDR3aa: AISETGGPGQGSGYT

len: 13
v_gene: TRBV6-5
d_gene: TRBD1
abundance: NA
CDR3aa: ASRGWDRSDQPQH

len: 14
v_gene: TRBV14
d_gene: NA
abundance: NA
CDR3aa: ASRSRRPGSYNEQF

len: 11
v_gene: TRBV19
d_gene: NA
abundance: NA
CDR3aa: ASNFAGAGELF

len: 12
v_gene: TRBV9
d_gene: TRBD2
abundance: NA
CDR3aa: ASSPSGAVYEQY

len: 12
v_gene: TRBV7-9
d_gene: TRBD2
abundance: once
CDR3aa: ASSLAGLAETQY

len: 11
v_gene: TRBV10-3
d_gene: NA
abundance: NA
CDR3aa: AITPGPQYEQY

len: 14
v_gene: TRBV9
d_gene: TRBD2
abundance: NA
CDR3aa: ASSVGLVSGQETQY

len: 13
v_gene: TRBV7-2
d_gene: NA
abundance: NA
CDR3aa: ASSRVSSANQPQH

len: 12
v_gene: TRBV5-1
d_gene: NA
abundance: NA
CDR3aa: ASSLGRGQETQY

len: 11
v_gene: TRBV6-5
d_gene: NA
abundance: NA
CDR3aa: ASSPGETYGYT

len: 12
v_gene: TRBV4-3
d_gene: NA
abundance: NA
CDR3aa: ASSASLVTDTQY

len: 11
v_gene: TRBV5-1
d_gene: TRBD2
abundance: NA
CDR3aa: ASSPRGGETQY

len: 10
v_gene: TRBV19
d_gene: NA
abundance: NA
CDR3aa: ASNWNTGELF

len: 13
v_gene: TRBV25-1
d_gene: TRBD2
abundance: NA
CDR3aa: ASSEWTSGFNEQF

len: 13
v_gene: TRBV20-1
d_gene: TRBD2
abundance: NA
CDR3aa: SASRGGPDTGELF

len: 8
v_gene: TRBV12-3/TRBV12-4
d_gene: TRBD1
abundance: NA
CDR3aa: ASRGTGVS

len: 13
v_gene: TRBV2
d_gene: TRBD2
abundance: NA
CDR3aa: ASSERSPGGYEQY

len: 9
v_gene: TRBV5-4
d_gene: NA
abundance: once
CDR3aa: ASSEALRLF